The 31 T cell receptor beta chains below were found in one sample sequenced in a study of blood T cells in healthy people across ages. A J-beta primer mix and a sample-barcoded 5' primer were used in a second PCR of about 7 to 12 cycles. TCRdb processed the 5' RACE reads anew with MiXCR; each CDR3 protein has one entry. Found here are about 1.1 million distinct CDR3 sequences, around two fifths of them singletons; the top ten hold approximately 14%. The sequencing input was blood. These receptors all stem from a man younger than 30 in good health.

This clonotype was recorded a few times. This chain joins TRBV4-2 and TRBJ2-5, with D perhaps assigned TRBD1 or TRBD2 (5 bases each). The CDR3 has 14 amino acids. Germline CDR1 and CDR2: LGHNA and YNFKEQ. The V gene lost 4 bases and the J gene lost 2 bases, with 11 bases spanning the gap. The CDR3 DNA reads TGTGCCAGCAGCCCGTTGGGGGAACAAGAGACCCAGTACTTC. Protein: CASSPLGEQETQYF.

The gene calls are TRBV20-1 and TRBJ1-5, with 7 nucleotides matching TRBD1. CDR3 size: 13 residues. CDR1 is DFQATT and CDR2 is SNEGSKA in the germline V gene (reference sequence). Unmatched junction bases numbered 9, after V lost 5 bases and J lost 8 bases. The DNA of the CDR3 is TGCAGTGCTCTAGACAGGGTTATGGAGCCCCAGCATTTT. Translation gives CSALDRVMEPQHF.

In regard to this clonotype: A much more abundant neighbour one base away suggests this may be a read error. The V gene is TRBV9, the J gene TRBJ1-5; D is unresolved. Per germline, CDR1 SGDLS and CDR2 YYNGEE. The CDR3 totals 14 residues. CDR3 sequence (DNA): TGTGCCAGCAGCGTAGGCGGAGAGAATCGGCCCCAGCATTTT. Translating gives CASSVGGENRPQHF.

The chain recombines TRBV2 with TRBJ2-5; D ambiguous. The CDR3 totals 14 residues. V lost 6 bases to trimming and J lost 0 bases, with 11 bases between them. Germline V CDR1 and CDR2: SNHLY, FYNNEI. The CDR3 DNA is TGTGCCAGCAGCCCTAAGACCTACCAAGAGACCCAGTACTTC. The encoded protein is CASSPKTYQETQYF.

Comment on this clonotype: Compared with germline, one end of the junction differs, possibly owing to a read error. This chain uses TRBV29-1 with TRBJ2-6; D tentatively reads TRBD1 or TRBD2 (5 bases each). The CDR3 extends over 14 amino acids. Germline V gene sequence: CDR1 SQVTM, CDR2 ANQGSEA. The CDR3 DNA sequence: TGCAGCGTTTCTCGGGGCTCTGGGACCAACGTCCTGACTTTC. Translating it yields CSVSRGSGTNVLTF.

This clonotype was counted between two and nine times. This chain connects TRBV12-3 or TRBV12-4 to TRBJ1-6; unclear D gene. CDR3 size: 16 residues. V was cut by 2 bases and J by 0 bases, with 8 bases left in between. Here the CDR3 DNA reads TGTGCCAGCAGTTTAATCACGAGCTCCTATAATTCACCCCTCCACTTT. Translation: CASSLITSSYNSPLHF.

The genes are TRBV27 and TRBJ2-3; D assignment may be TRBD1 or TRBD2 (5 bases each). The CDR3 consists of 12 residues. Trimming shortened V by 8 bases and J by 2 bases, and 8 bases separated the two germline ends. Germline CDR1 MNHEY, CDR2 SMNVEV (reference sequence). CDR3 bases: TGTGCCAGCTGGGGGTACACAGATACGCAGTATTTT. It translates to CASWGYTDTQYF.

This clonotype showed up many times. The CDR3 region is CASSLAWAVANYGYTF. In nucleotides, the CDR3 is TGTGCCAGCAGTTTAGCATGGGCAGTAGCTAACTATGGCTACACCTTC. This chain connects TRBV12-3 or TRBV12-4 to TRBJ1-2, with D unclear. Trimming removed 0 bases at V and 0 bases at J, with 11 bases between. The CDR3 runs to 16 residues.

The chain couples TRBV7-6 to TRBJ2-1; a possible D gene is TRBD2 (5 bases). Germline CDR1 SGHVS, CDR2 FNYEAQ. This CDR3 is 16 amino acids long. V shed 1 base and J shed 2 bases, with 12 bases lying between them. The CDR3 region has the DNA TGTGCCAGCAGCTTAGAACGGGGTAACCCCTACAATGAGCAGTTCTTC. Translation: CASSLERGNPYNEQFF.

This chain joins TRBV5-1 and TRBJ2-1, with 7 bases lining up with TRBD1. J gave up 3 bases and V 5 bases, and 5 bases lay outside the gene matches. The CDR3 contains 14 residues. Germline assignment: CDR1 SGHRS and CDR2 YFSETQ. Here the CDR3 DNA reads TGCGCCAGCAGACTAAGGGACAGCTACAATGAGCAGTTCTTC. Amino acid sequence: CASRLRDSYNEQFF. The variable domain in full, completed from reference TRBV5-1 and TRBJ2-1, reads KAGVTQTPRYLIKTRGQQVTLSCSPISGHRSVSWYQQTPGQGLQFLFEYFSETQRNKGNFPGRFSGRQFSNSRSEMNVSTLELGDSALYLCASRLRDSYNEQFFGPGTRLTVL.

This clonotype was seen many times. The chain couples TRBV29-1 to TRBJ2-1, with 7 bases matching TRBD1. The CDR3 consists of 18 residues. Germline V gene data show CDR1 as SQVTM and CDR2 as ANQGSEA. Trimming cost V 4 bases and J 3 bases; bases outside gene matches: 18. CDR3 residues: CSVVEGAGLGPYYNEQFF. The CDR3, as DNA: TGCAGCGTTGTAGAGGGGGCTGGTTTAGGCCCGTACTACAATGAGCAGTTCTTC.

The chain joins TRBV7-2 to TRBJ1-1; tentatively, D is TRBD1 (5 bases). V lost 5 bases and J lost 1, with 14 bases in between. Germline CDR1 SGHTA, CDR2 FQGNSA. CDR3 length: 15 amino acids. CDR3 coding DNA: TGTGCCAGCAGCCTTCATGGGGGGGAGAACACTGAAGCTTTCTTT. This translates into CASSLHGGENTEAFF.

The rearrangement uses TRBV20-1 and TRBJ1-1; 9 bases map to TRBD1. The CDR3 runs to 18 residues. CDR1 is DFQATT, CDR2 SNEGSKA, per germline (reference sequence). V shed 0 bases and J 0 bases; nucleotides not matched to a gene: 11. CDR3 sequence: CSARDPRTGEVMNTEAFF. Written as DNA, the CDR3 is TGCAGTGCTAGAGATCCGCGGACAGGGGAGGTCATGAACACTGAAGCTTTCTTT.

The chain joins TRBV9 to TRBJ2-5; 11 positions match TRBD2. Germline V lookup: CDR1 SGDLS, CDR2 YYNGEE. CDR3 length: 16 amino acids. The V gene end was trimmed by 4 bases and the J gene end by 3 bases; junction bases not matched to a gene: 8. In DNA form, the CDR3 reads TGTGCCAGCAGCCCAGAACTAGCGGGGGACGAAGAGACCCAGTACTTC. Translated, it gives CASSPELAGDEETQYF.

This chain links TRBV12-3 or TRBV12-4 with TRBJ1-5; D remains ambiguous. V was clipped by 6 bases and J by 0 bases, with 15 bases between them. This CDR3 comprises 16 residues. CDR3 nucleotide sequence: TGTGCCAGCAGCCCCCTTGGAGGAAATAGCAATCAGCCCCAGCATTTT. This translates into CASSPLGGNSNQPQHF.

This clonotype was observed a few times. This chain connects TRBV7-2 to TRBJ1-3; D might be TRBD1 (6 bases). CDR3 length: 16 amino acids. CDR1 is SGHTA, CDR2 FQGNSA, per germline. Trimming pared 5 bases from V and 0 bases from J, leaving 14 bases between. Written as DNA, the CDR3 is TGTGCCAGCAGCGTGACCGCGGGGGCCTCTGGAAACACCATATATTTT. It translates to CASSVTAGASGNTIYF.

This clonotype was counted between two and nine times. CDR3 sequence reads: CASSLYSYNEQFF. In nucleotides, the CDR3 is TGTGCCAGCAGTTTGTACAGTTACAATGAGCAGTTCTTC. This chain joins TRBV27 and TRBJ2-1; D is uncertain. Germline CDR1 reads MNHEY; CDR2 reads SMNVEV (reference sequence). This CDR3 is 13 amino acids long. Deletions cut 3 bases from V and 4 bases from J, with 7 bases between.

J is TRBJ1-1 and V is TRBV7-2; D uncertain. The germline V gene has CDR1 SGHTA and CDR2 FQGNSA. The V gene lost 5 bases and the J gene lost 4 bases, with 20 bases spanning the gap. The CDR3 sequence is 16 residues long. The CDR3: CASSPWLGGLGTEAFF. CDR3 nucleotides: TGTGCCAGCAGCCCGTGGCTTGGTGGGCTTGGCACTGAAGCTTTCTTT. Using reference TRBV7-2 and TRBJ1-1 for the parts outside the CDR3, the full variable domain is GAGVSQSPSNKVTEKGKDVELRCDPISGHTALYWYRQSLGQGLEFLIYFQGNSAPDKSGLPSDRFSAERTGGSVSTLTIQRTQQEDSAVYLCASSPWLGGLGTEAFFGQGTRLTVV.

This clonotype turned up a few times. The rearrangement uses TRBV15 and TRBJ1-6; the D is unclear. The CDR3 is made up of 18 amino acids. Trimming removed 0 bases at V and 0 bases at J, with 12 bases between. Germline-derived CDR1 and CDR2 are LNHNV and YYDKDF (reference sequence). CDR3 in DNA: TGTGCCACCAGCAGAGACCCGCTATCTAGCTCCTATAATTCACCCCTCCACTTT. It yields the protein CATSRDPLSSSYNSPLHF.

This clonotype turned up a few times. J is TRBJ2-1 and V is TRBV20-1, with D unclear. Trimming pared 5 bases from V and 0 bases from J, leaving 8 bases between. The CDR3 contains 13 residues. The germline V gene has CDR1 DFQATT and CDR2 SNEGSKA (reference sequence). CDR3 bases: TGCAGTGCTGAGAGGAGCTCCTACAATGAGCAGTTCTTC. It is translated as CSAERSSYNEQFF.

This clonotype was found a few times. The chain carries TRBV18 and TRBJ2-1; D might be TRBD1 (6 bases). The CDR3 runs to 13 residues. Germline assignment: CDR1 KGHSH and CDR2 LQKENI. Trimming pared 6 bases from V and 9 bases from J, leaving 15 bases between. CDR3 loop: CASSQTRGSEQFF. In DNA form, the CDR3 reads TGTGCCAGCTCGCAAACCAGGGGAAGTGAGCAGTTCTTC.

This rearrangement joins TRBV7-9 to TRBJ2-3; D gene unclear. The V end lost 4 bases, the J end lost 6 bases, and 8 bases lay between the germline ends. The CDR3 length is 12 residues. Germline-derived CDR1 and CDR2 are SEHNR and FQNEAQ (reference sequence). The CDR3 DNA sequence: TGTGCCAGCAGCTCCCTCGAGGATACGCAGTATTTT. This gives the protein CASSSLEDTQYF.

The CDR3 loop is CASRTHGADNEQYF. Here the CDR3 DNA reads TGTGCCAGCAGGACCCACGGGGCCGACAATGAGCAGTACTTC. The V gene is TRBV6-6, the J gene TRBJ2-7, with D tentatively TRBD1 or TRBD2 (5 bases each). Germline CDR1 reads MNHNY; CDR2 reads SVGAGI (reference sequence). Trimming pared 6 bases from V and 7 bases from J, leaving 19 bases between. The CDR3 has 14 residues.

The V call is TRBV10-3, the J call TRBJ2-5, with D perhaps TRBD1 (5 bases). The CDR3 loop spans 13 amino acids. Germline assignment: CDR1 ENHRY and CDR2 SYGVKD. Trimming shortened V by 4 bases and J by 11 bases, and 17 bases separated the two germline ends. The DNA of the CDR3 is TGTGCCATCAGTGTAGAATGGGGCAATGAGCAGTACTTC. Residues: CAISVEWGNEQYF.

This clonotype has just a few counts. The rearrangement uses TRBV7-9 and TRBJ2-7, with a tentative D call TRBD1 (6 bases). Germline V lookup: CDR1 SEHNR, CDR2 FQNEAQ (reference sequence). V lost 6 bases to trimming and J lost 5 bases, with 14 bases between them. The length of the CDR3 is 13 residues. The CDR3 loop is CASRGTRTDEQYF. The CDR3 DNA sequence: TGTGCCAGCAGAGGGACCAGGACAGACGAGCAGTACTTC.

The chain has TRBV25-1 and TRBJ1-1; tentatively, D is TRBD1 (5 bases). The CDR3 runs 13 residues. Trimming took off 8 bases at V and 5 bases at J, with 15 bases between the two ends. Per the germline V gene, CDR1 is MGHDK and CDR2 is SYGVNS. Written as DNA, the CDR3 is TGTGCCAGCGAGGAGGGGACGTGGACTGAAGCTTTCTTT. It encodes CASEEGTWTEAFF.

The chain employs TRBV20-1 and TRBJ2-3; 10 bases agree with TRBD2. After removal of 4 bases from V and 4 bases from J, the junction contained 5 bases not matched to a gene. CDR1 is DFQATT, CDR2 SNEGSKA, per germline (reference sequence). The CDR3 spans 14 residues. CDR3: CSATRAGGADTQYF. In DNA form, the CDR3 reads TGCAGTGCTACCAGAGCGGGGGGGGCAGATACGCAGTATTTT.

This clonotype was counted a few times. The J gene is TRBJ2-3, the V gene TRBV7-2, with TRBD1 identical over 7 bases. The CDR3 is 15 residues long. With 6 bases clipped from V and 7 bases from J, the junction kept 13 bases outside the gene matches. Per germline, CDR1 SGHTA and CDR2 FQGNSA. CDR3 residues: CASSIEGAELNTQYF. The CDR3 DNA sequence: TGTGCCAGCAGTATAGAGGGGGCGGAACTTAATACGCAGTATTTT. Supplemented by reference TRBV7-2 and TRBJ2-3, the full variable domain reads GAGVSQSPSNKVTEKGKDVELRCDPISGHTALYWYRQSLGQGLEFLIYFQGNSAPDKSGLPSDRFSAERTGGSVSTLTIQRTQQEDSAVYLCASSIEGAELNTQYFGPGTRLTVL.

The chain carries TRBV7-9 and TRBJ2-3; D possibly corresponds to TRBD1 (7 bases). The CDR3 is 16 amino acids. Deletions cut 4 bases from V and 1 base from J, with 15 bases between. Germline values: CDR1 SEHNR, CDR2 FQNEAQ (reference sequence). CDR3 bases: TGTGCCAGCAGCTCGCGGGACAGCTTTCGCACAGATACGCAGTATTTT. As protein: CASSSRDSFRTDTQYF.

This clonotype was picked up a small number of times. Mismatch with germline at one junction end may stem from a read error. This chain uses TRBV20-1 with TRBJ2-1, with D possibly TRBD2 on 6 matching bases. The V gene's germline CDR1 is DFQATT and CDR2 SNEGSKA (reference sequence). The CDR3 contains 14 residues. CDR3 amino acids: CSARGTSGRDEQFF. The CDR3, as DNA: TGCAGTGCCAGAGGGACTTCTGGGCGTGATGAGCAGTTCTTC.

The chain joins TRBV7-2 to TRBJ1-3; D unclear. V was trimmed by 3 bases and J by 2 bases, leaving 2 bases between them. This CDR3 contains 12 residues. Germline CDR1 and CDR2: SGHTA and FQGNSA. The CDR3 DNA follows: TGTGCCAGCAGCTTCGCTGGAAACACCATATATTTT. Encoded protein: CASSFAGNTIYF.